This T cell receptor (beta chain) was observed in a study of blood T cells in healthy people across ages. V shed 5 bases and J 0 bases; nucleotides not matched to a gene: 5. The CDR3 extends over 14 amino acids. CDR1 is SGHRS and CDR2 is YFSETQ in the germline V gene. This clonotype has only a few counts. Every participating donor contributed roughly 9.6 milliliters of peripheral blood through a draw. A second 7 to 11 cycle PCR used barcoded and J-beta primers. All samples gave at least 2.5 million CDR3-containing paired-end reads. TCRdb independently ran MiXCR on the 5' RACE reads; one entry per CDR3 protein. This table has 1.4 million or so distinct CDR3 sequences, 40% to 45% appearing once.

The sequence came from a woman between 18 and 29 years old in good health. Sequencing was carried out using blood. The rearrangement joins TRBV5-1 to TRBJ2-7; 7 bases line up with TRBD1. The CDR3 bases are TGCGCCAGCAGACGGGACAGCTCCTCCTACGAGCAGTACTTC. Translated: CASRRDSSSYEQYF.